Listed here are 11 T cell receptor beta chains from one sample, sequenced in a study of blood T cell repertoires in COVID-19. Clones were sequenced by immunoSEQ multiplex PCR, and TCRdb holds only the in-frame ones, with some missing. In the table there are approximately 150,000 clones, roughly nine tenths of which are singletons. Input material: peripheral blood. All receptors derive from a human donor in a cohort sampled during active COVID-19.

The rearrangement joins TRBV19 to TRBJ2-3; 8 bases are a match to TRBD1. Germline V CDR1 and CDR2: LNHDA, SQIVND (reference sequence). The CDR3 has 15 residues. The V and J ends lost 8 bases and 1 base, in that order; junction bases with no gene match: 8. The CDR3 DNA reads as TGTGCCAGTTCGCAGGGGGCTAGGGGCACAGATACGCAGTATTTT. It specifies CASSQGARGTDTQYF.

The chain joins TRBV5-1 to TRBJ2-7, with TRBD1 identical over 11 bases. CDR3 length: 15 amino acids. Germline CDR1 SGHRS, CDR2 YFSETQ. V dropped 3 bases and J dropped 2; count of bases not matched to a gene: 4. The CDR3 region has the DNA TGCGCCAGCAGCTCGGACAGGGGGCTTGCCTACGAGCAGTACTTC. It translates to CASSSDRGLAYEQYF.

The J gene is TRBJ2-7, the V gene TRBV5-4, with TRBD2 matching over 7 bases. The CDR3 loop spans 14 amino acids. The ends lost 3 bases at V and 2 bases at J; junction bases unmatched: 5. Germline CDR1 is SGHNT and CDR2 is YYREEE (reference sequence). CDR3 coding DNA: TGTGCCAGCAGCTCCTCAGGACTAGCCTACGAGCAGTACTTC. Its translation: CASSSSGLAYEQYF.

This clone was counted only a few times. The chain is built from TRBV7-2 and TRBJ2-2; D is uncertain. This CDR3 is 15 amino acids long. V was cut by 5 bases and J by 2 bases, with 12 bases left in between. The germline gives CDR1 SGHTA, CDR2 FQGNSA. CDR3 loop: CASSQSTVNTGELFF. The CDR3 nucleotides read TGTGCCAGCAGCCAATCGACTGTTAACACCGGGGAGCTGTTTTTT.

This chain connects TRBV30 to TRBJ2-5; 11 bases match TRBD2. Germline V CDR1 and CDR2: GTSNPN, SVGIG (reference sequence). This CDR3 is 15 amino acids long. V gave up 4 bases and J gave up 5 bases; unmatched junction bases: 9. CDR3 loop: CAWTGLAGREETQYF. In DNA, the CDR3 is TGTGCCTGGACTGGACTAGCGGGCCGGGAGGAGACCCAGTACTTC.

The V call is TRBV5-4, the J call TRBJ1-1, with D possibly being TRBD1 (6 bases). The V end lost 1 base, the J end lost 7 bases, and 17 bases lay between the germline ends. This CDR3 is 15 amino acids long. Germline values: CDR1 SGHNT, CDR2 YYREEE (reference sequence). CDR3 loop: CASSLPGTITREAFF. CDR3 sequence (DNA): TGTGCCAGCAGCTTGCCAGGGACAATTACCCGTGAAGCTTTCTTT.

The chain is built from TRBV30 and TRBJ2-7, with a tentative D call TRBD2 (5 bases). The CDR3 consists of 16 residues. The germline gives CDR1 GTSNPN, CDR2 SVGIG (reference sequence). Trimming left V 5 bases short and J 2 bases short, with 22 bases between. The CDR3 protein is CAWSNGLGGPTYEQYF. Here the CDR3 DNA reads TGTGCCTGGTCAAACGGGCTTGGAGGACCGACCTACGAGCAGTACTTC.

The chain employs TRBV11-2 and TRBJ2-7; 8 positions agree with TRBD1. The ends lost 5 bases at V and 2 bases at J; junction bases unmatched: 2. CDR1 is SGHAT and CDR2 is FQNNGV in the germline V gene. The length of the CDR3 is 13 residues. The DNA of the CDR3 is TGTGCCAGCAGCCGGGGACAGGCCTACGAGCAGTACTTC. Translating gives CASSRGQAYEQYF.

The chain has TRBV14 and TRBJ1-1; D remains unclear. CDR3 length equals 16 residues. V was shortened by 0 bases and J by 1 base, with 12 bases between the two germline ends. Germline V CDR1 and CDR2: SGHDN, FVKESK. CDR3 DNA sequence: TGTGCCAGCAGCCAAGAACTGGCGGCCGCGAACACTGAAGCTTTCTTT. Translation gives CASSQELAAANTEAFF.

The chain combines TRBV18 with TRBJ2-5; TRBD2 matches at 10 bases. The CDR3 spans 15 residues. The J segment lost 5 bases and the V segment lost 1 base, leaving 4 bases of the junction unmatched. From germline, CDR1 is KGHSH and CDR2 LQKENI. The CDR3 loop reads CASSPLTSGKETQYF. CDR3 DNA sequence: TGTGCCAGCTCACCACTCACTAGCGGGAAGGAGACCCAGTACTTC.

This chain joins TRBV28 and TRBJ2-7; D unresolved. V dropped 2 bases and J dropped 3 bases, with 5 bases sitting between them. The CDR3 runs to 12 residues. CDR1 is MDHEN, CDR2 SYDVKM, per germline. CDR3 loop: CASSLGNYEQYF. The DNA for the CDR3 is TGTGCCAGCAGTTTAGGCAACTACGAGCAGTACTTC.